Listed below are T cell receptor beta chains from one sample, sequenced in a study of OX40 agonist ivuxolimab in advanced cancers. The method was immunoSEQ multiplex PCR; TCRdb's version includes in-frame clones alone and lacks a portion of them. The table lists more than 20,000 clones, around two thirds of them singletons. The sample consisted of CD4+ or CD8+ T cells sorted from blood, taken in a trial of the OX40 agonist ivuxolimab. These receptors were collected from an adult with an advanced solid tumor such as melanoma, head and neck, liver or kidney cancer. CDR3s leave out the opening cysteine and the closing phenylalanine or tryptophan.

V: TRBV9
J: TRBJ1-5
CDR3: ASSPGTGEGNQPQH

V: TRBV28
J: TRBJ2-7
CDR3: ASSLGWDRGYEQY

V: TRBV7-3
J: TRBJ2-3
CDR3: ASSITGGIADTQY

V: TRBV19
J: TRBJ2-1
CDR3: ASGGTGIDEQF

V: TRBV6-5
J: TRBJ1-4
CDR3: ASSETGTDEKLF

V: TRBV28
J: TRBJ2-7
CDR3: ASSPLSIQY

V: TRBV27
J: TRBJ2-5
CDR3: ASSLWENHRTQY

V: TRBV11-2
J: TRBJ2-7
CDR3: ASSLGPGLAGHYEQY

V: TRBV9
J: TRBJ2-2
CDR3: ASRGGGGDLDTGELF

V: TRBV6-4
J: TRBJ1-4
CDR3: ASSDGVGPWYRTNEKLF

V: TRBV4-1
J: TRBJ2-7
CDR3: ASSQAPGQTYEQY

V: TRBV11-1
J: TRBJ2-3
CDR3: ASSLEVGDTQY

V: TRBV7-9
J: TRBJ1-1
CDR3: ASNHQNTEAF

V: TRBV29-1
J: TRBJ1-2
CDR3: SVAGAYGYT

V: TRBV6-5
J: TRBJ1-1
CDR3: ASSYGTGGTEAF

V: TRBV5-1
J: TRBJ1-3
CDR3: ASSLDLGNTIY

V: TRBV27
J: TRBJ2-1
CDR3: ASSLGGGTHNEQF

V: TRBV7-9
J: TRBJ2-7
CDR3: ASSNGRGEQY

V: TRBV4-1
J: TRBJ1-2
CDR3: ASSQDHPTRSYYGYT

V: TRBV28
J: TRBJ1-1
CDR3: ASRIAGKTEAF

V: TRBV11-2
J: TRBJ1-5
CDR3: ASSLSNSNQPQH

V: TRBV7-6
J: TRBJ2-3
CDR3: ASGQGTDTQY

V: TRBV4-1
J: TRBJ2-7
CDR3: ASSQGLAGLRVEQY

V: TRBV30
J: TRBJ1-2
CDR3: AWRGTGTGYGYT

V: TRBV6-1
J: TRBJ2-7
CDR3: ASSSRTNSYEQY

V: TRBV27
J: TRBJ1-1
CDR3: ASWDGMNTEAF

V: TRBV6-6
J: TRBJ2-4
CDR3: ASSQVGDKNIQY

V: TRBV4-1
J: TRBJ1-5
CDR3: ASSPTGSSNQPQH

V: TRBV6-6
J: TRBJ2-7
CDR3: ASSYLGLGEQY

V: TRBV10-2
J: TRBJ1-1
CDR3: ASGGVNTEAF

V: TRBV2
J: TRBJ2-7
CDR3: ASSEIQGRVYEQY

V: TRBV9
J: TRBJ2-7
CDR3: ASSPEGDRVYEQY

V: TRBV15
J: TRBJ1-2
CDR3: ATSGPGPLGYGYT

V: TRBV29-1
J: TRBJ2-5
CDR3: SVLSTGEYETQY

V: TRBV4-3
J: TRBJ1-2
CDR3: ASSPRGWQYVYGYT

V: TRBV9
J: TRBJ1-2
CDR3: ASSANRDRVHYGYT

V: TRBV28
J: TRBJ2-1
CDR3: ASRSGVSTYNEQF

V: TRBV28
J: TRBJ1-5
CDR3: ASSQISYSNQPQH

V: TRBV11-2
J: TRBJ2-1
CDR3: ASSFGNEQF

V: TRBV4-2
J: TRBJ2-3
CDR3: ASSLEFGTDTQY

V: TRBV5-5
J: TRBJ2-7
CDR3: ASSFGGDQY

V: TRBV27
J: TRBJ2-3
CDR3: ASSHGTDTQY

V: TRBV7-6
J: TRBJ2-7
CDR3: ASSLAAEQY

V: TRBV11-3
J: TRBJ2-1
CDR3: ASSLKGRGWSSYNEQF

V: TRBV11-2
J: TRBJ2-7
CDR3: ASSLQSYEQY

V: TRBV6-5
J: TRBJ1-2
CDR3: ASALDNLGLGYT

V: TRBV6-5
J: TRBJ1-1
CDR3: ASTPGTVGTEAF

V: TRBV9
J: TRBJ2-1
CDR3: ASSVAWAPSSYNEQF

V: TRBV7-9
J: TRBJ2-7
CDR3: ASSLEAYEQY

V: TRBV28
J: TRBJ1-5
CDR3: ASSSDRGPGQPQH

V: TRBV10-3
J: TRBJ2-7
CDR3: AISESGSEQY

V: TRBV2
J: TRBJ1-2
CDR3: ASSETAAGYGYT

V: TRBV7-3
J: TRBJ1-4
CDR3: ASSPMRGGQLNEKLF

V: TRBV6-4
J: TRBJ2-5
CDR3: ASRGGAHQETQY

V: TRBV28
J: TRBJ2-7
CDR3: ASSLTRVGSEQY

V: TRBV6-1
J: TRBJ2-1
CDR3: ASRLGLAGGNEQF

V: TRBV7-9
J: TRBJ1-6
CDR3: ASSPTYAIGALH

V: TRBV7-8
J: TRBJ1-2
CDR3: ASSPKVLYGYT

V: TRBV5-4
J: TRBJ2-3
CDR3: ASTPTGAGGPDTQY